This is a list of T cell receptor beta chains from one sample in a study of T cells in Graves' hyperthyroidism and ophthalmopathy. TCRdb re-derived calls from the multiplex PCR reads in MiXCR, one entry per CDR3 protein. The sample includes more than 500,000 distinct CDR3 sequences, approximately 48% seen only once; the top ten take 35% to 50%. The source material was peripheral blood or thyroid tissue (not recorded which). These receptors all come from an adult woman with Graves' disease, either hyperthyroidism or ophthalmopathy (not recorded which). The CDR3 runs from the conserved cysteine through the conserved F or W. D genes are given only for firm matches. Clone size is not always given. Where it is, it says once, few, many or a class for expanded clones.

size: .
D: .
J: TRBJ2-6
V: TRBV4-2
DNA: TGTGCCAGCAGCCCGGCCGGGACAAACTCTGGGGCCAACGTCCTGACTTTC
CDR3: CASSPAGTNSGANVLTF

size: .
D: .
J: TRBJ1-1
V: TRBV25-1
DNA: TGTGCCAGCTTAGTATTCCCAGGGGTTTTGAACACTGAAGCTTTCTTT
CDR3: CASLVFPGVLNTEAFF

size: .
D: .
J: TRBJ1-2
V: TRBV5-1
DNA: TGCGCCAGCAGCCAACTTGAAGATGGCTACACCTTC
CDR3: CASSQLEDGYTF

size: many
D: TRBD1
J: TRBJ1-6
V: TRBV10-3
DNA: TGTGCCATCAGTCTGGGACAGGGGGGATCACCCCTCCACTTT
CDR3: CAISLGQGGSPLHF

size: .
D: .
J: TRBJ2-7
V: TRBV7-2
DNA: TGTGCCAGCAGCCACTCCCGGGACGGTGAGCAGTACTTC
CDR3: CASSHSRDGEQYF

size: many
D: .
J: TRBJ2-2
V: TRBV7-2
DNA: TGTGCCAGCAGCACCTTACTGTTTTCCGGGGAGCTGTTTTTT
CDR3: CASSTLLFSGELFF

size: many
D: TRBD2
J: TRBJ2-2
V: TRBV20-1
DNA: TGCAGTGCTCCGCGACTAGCGGAGAACACCGGGGAGCTGTTTTTT
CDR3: CSAPRLAENTGELFF

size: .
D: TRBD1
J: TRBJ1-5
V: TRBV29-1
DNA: TGCAGCGTCGGGACAGGGACTAGCAATCAGCCCCAGCATTTT
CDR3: CSVGTGTSNQPQHF

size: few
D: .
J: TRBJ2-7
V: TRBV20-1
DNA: TGCAGTGCTAGGTGGATAACCGCAGGGTCCTACGAGCAGTACTTC
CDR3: CSARWITAGSYEQYF

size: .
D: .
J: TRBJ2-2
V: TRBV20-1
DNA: TGCAGTGCTAGGAAGGTTTACACCGGGGAGCTGTTTTTT
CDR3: CSARKVYTGELFF

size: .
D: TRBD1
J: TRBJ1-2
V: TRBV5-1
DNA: TGCGCCAGCAGCATAGGGACAGCATATGGCTACACCTTC
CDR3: CASSIGTAYGYTF

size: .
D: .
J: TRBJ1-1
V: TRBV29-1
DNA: TGCAGCGCCGTCAGGTTGAACACTGAAGCTTTCTTT
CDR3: CSAVRLNTEAFF

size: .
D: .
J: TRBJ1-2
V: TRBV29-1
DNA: TGCAGCGTTGAATCTCAGGATGGCTACACCTTC
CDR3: CSVESQDGYTF

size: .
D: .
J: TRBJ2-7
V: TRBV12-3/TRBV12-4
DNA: TGTGCCAGCAGTCACGGACTAACCTACGAGCAGTACTTC
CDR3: CASSHGLTYEQYF

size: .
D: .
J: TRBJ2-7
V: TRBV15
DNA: TGTGCCACCAGCAGAGTAATAGACTACGAGCAGTACTTC
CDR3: CATSRVIDYEQYF

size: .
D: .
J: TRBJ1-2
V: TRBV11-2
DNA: TGTGCCAGCAGCTTAGGACGGCTAGATGGCTACACCTTC
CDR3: CASSLGRLDGYTF

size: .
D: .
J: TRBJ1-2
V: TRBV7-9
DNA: TGTGCCAGCAGCCTAGGGGCCACTACGCCTTATGGCTACACCTTC
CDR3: CASSLGATTPYGYTF

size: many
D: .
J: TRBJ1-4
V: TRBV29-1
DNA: TGCAGCGCCCGCGGGGAAATTAATGAAAAACTGTTTTTT
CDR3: CSARGEINEKLFF

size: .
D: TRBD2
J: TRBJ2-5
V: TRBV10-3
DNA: TGTGCCATCAGTGCCCTCCTTAGCGGGGAAGCGACCCAGTACTTC
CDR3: CAISALLSGEATQYF

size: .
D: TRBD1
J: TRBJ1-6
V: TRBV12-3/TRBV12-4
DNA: TGTGCCAGCAGTTTCGACAGGGGAAGCTCACCCCTCCACTTT
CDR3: CASSFDRGSSPLHF

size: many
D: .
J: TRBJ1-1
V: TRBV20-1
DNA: TGCAGTGCTAGAGGACAGTCGATCACTGAAGCTTTCTTT
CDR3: CSARGQSITEAFF

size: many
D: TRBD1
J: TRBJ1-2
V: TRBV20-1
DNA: TGCAGTGCTAGTCTTTCGGACAGGCACTATGGCTACACCTTC
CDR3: CSASLSDRHYGYTF

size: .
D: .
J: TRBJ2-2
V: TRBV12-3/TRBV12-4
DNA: TGTGCCAGCAGTGTAGGACGGGGGCTGTTTTTT
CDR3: CASSVGRGLFF

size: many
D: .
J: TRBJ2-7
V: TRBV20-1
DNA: TGCAGTGCTACTCAGGTAACCTACGAGCAGTACTTC
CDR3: CSATQVTYEQYF

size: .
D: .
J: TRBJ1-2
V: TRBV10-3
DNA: TGTGCCATCCATCGGGGTACGAACTATGGCTACACCTACACCTTC
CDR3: CAIHRGTNYGYTYTF

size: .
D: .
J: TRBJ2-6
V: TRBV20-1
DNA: TGCAGTGCTAAGGAGGGGGCGGTGTCTGGGGCCAACGTCCTGACTTTC
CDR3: CSAKEGAVSGANVLTF

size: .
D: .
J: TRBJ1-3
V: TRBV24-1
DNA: TGTGCCACCAGTGATCTGGACAGCGCTGGAAACACCATATATTTT
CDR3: CATSDLDSAGNTIYF

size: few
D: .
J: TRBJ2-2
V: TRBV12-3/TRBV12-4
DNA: TGTGCCAGCAGTGCCACCGGGACAGGGGAGCTGTTTTTT
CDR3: CASSATGTGELFF

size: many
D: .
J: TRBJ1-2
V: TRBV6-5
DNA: TGTGCCAGCACCCCAGGGTGGAACTATGGCTACACCTTC
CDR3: CASTPGWNYGYTF

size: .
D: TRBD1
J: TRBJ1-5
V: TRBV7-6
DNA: TGTGCCAGCAGCTTAGCCCGGGACAGCTATAGCAATCAGCCCCAGCATTTT
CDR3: CASSLARDSYSNQPQHF

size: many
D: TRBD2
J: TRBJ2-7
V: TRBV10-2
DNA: TGCGCCAGCAGTCTGACTAGCGGGGCCCCGAGCTCCTACGAGCAGTACTTC
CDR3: CASSLTSGAPSSYEQYF

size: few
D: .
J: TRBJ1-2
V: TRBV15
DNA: TGTGCCACCAGCAGAGCTGGCAGCGTGGGGGGCTACACCTTC
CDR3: CATSRAGSVGGYTF

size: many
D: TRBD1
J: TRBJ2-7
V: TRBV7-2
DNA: TGTGCCAGCACCCGGGACAGATCCTACGAGCAGTACTTC
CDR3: CASTRDRSYEQYF

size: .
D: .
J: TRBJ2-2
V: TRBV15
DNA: TGTGCCACCAGCAGCCCCGGACACACCGGGGAGCTGTTTTTT
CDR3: CATSSPGHTGELFF

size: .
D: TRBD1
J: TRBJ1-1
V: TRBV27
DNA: TGTGCCAGCAGCCCCAGGGGGAGGTTCACTGAAGCTTTCTTT
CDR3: CASSPRGRFTEAFF

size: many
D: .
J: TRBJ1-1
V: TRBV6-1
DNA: TGTGCCAGCAGTATCCACTCGCAAAACACTGAAGCTTTCTTT
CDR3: CASSIHSQNTEAFF

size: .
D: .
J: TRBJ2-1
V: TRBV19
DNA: TGTGCCAGTAGTATAGATCGGATAGAGCAGTTCTTC
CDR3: CASSIDRIEQFF

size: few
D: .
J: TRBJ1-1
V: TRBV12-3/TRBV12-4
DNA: TGTGCCAGCACGAAGGACAGATCTTATACTGAAGCTTTCTTT
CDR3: CASTKDRSYTEAFF

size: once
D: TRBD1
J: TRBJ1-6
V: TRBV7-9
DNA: TGTGCCAGCAGCCAACAGGGGGCGAGGGGCTCACCCCTCCACTTT
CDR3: CASSQQGARGSPLHF

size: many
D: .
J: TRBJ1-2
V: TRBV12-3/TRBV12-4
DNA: TGTGCCAGCAGTTTAGGACGAACTGAGCGCTATGGCTACACCTTC
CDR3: CASSLGRTERYGYTF

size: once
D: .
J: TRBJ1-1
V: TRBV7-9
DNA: TGTGCCAGCAGCTTAGCACCAGGGGTTTACGCTGAAGCTTTCTTT
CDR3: CASSLAPGVYAEAFF

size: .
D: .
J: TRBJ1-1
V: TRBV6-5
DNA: TGTGCCAGCAGTTACGGGCAGGGACTCATGAACACTGAAGCTTTCTTT
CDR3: CASSYGQGLMNTEAFF

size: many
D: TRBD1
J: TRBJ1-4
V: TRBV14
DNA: TGTGCCAGCAGCCCTTATGGGACAGGGAATGAAAAACTGTTTTTT
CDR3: CASSPYGTGNEKLFF

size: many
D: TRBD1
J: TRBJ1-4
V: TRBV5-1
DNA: TGCGCCAGCAGCCGAACAGGGGGAACTAATGAAAAACTGTTTTTT
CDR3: CASSRTGGTNEKLFF

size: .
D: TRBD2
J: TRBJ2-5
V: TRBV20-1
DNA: TGCAGTGCCAGTCCCGGGACTAGCGGGACGTACCAAGAGACCCAGTACTTC
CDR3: CSASPGTSGTYQETQYF